Shown below are 8 T cell receptor beta chains from a single sample sequenced in a study of blood T cell repertoires in COVID-19. Generated by immunoSEQ multiplex PCR, the TCRdb table keeps only in-frame clones and is missing some. This table holds some 160,000 clones, around four fifths found once. The sequencing sample was made of peripheral blood. The source of these receptors is a woman aged 80 or older with COVID-19, enrolled during active disease.

The V call is TRBV5-1, the J call TRBJ2-5; D is ambiguous. CDR3 length: 14 amino acids. Germline assignment: CDR1 SGHRS and CDR2 YFSETQ. Between the trimmed V and J ends, which lost 4 bases and 2 bases, there was a span of 12 bases. The chain's CDR3 is CASSQSGVQETQYF. CDR3 DNA: TGCGCCAGCAGCCAGTCGGGTGTTCAAGAGACCCAGTACTTC. Full variable domain (remainder filled in from reference TRBV5-1 and TRBJ2-5): KAGVTQTPRYLIKTRGQQVTLSCSPISGHRSVSWYQQTPGQGLQFLFEYFSETQRNKGNFPGRFSGRQFSNSRSEMNVSTLELGDSALYLCASSQSGVQETQYFGPGTRLLVL.

The chain is built from TRBV12-3 or TRBV12-4 and TRBJ1-1; D is undetermined. V lost 3 bases, J lost 5 bases, and 10 bases lay in between. This CDR3 comprises 13 residues. CDR3 amino acids: CASSFGLSTEAFF. The CDR3 bases are TGTGCCAGCAGTTTCGGGTTAAGTACTGAAGCTTTCTTT.

Remarks on this clone: Distinct nucleotide sequences in the sample also encode this CDR3. The CDR3 coding sequence is TGTGCCAGCAGCACAGACAGGGCCCAGCCCCAGCATTTT. This encodes CASSTDRAQPQHF. The V gene is TRBV7-2, the J gene TRBJ1-5; 7 positions agree with TRBD1. The germline V gene has CDR1 SGHTA and CDR2 FQGNSA. This CDR3 comprises 13 residues. V dropped 5 bases and J dropped 7; count of bases not matched to a gene: 5.

The chain recombines TRBV5-4 with TRBJ2-5; TRBD1 matches 7 bases. The CDR3 runs 15 residues. V lost 5 bases and J lost 5; bases outside the gene matches: 12. Germline loops: CDR1 SGHNT, CDR2 YYREEE (reference sequence). The CDR3 is CASRPGQANVETQYF. The CDR3 DNA reads TGTGCCAGCAGACCCGGACAGGCTAATGTTGAGACCCAGTACTTC. The variable domain in full, with the rest retrieved from reference TRBV5-4 and TRBJ2-5, is ETGVTQSPTHLIKTRGQQVTLRCSSQSGHNTVSWYQQALGQGPQFIFQYYREEENGRGNFPPRFSGLQFPNYSSELNVNALELDDSALYLCASRPGQANVETQYFGPGTRLLVL.

The chain joins TRBV28 to TRBJ2-3; 14 bases line up with TRBD2. This CDR3 comprises 18 residues. Germline V gene lookup returns CDR1 MDHEN and CDR2 SYDVKM. The J segment lost 1 base and the V segment lost 4 bases, leaving 7 bases of the junction unmatched. The CDR3 is CASSSGTSGRGGTDTQYF. The DNA of the CDR3 is TGTGCCAGCAGTTCAGGGACTAGCGGGAGAGGAGGCACAGATACGCAGTATTTT.

A remark on this clone: The sample has other DNA sequences that encode this CDR3 too. The chain joins TRBV7-3 to TRBJ2-2; 9 nucleotides align to TRBD2. Losses at the gene ends were 3 bases for V and 2 bases for J; bases not matched to a gene: 1. CDR1 is SGHTA and CDR2 is FQGTGA in the germline V gene. The CDR3 length is 15 residues. The chain's CDR3 is CASSFSGSNTGELFF. CDR3 nucleotides: TGTGCCAGCAGCTTTAGCGGGAGCAACACCGGGGAGCTGTTTTTT.

This clone was seen a single time. V is TRBV2 and J is TRBJ1-2; no clear D gene. Trimming removed 0 bases at V and 3 bases at J, with 8 bases between. Germline CDR1 and CDR2: SNHLY and FYNNEI. The CDR3 is 14 amino acids. In nucleotides, the CDR3 is TGTGCCAGCAGTGAAGCAAGAGGATACTATGGCTACACCTTC. Its translation is CASSEARGYYGYTF.

This chain uses TRBV5-5 with TRBJ2-3; 8 nucleotides line up with TRBD2. Germline trimming cut 4 bases from V and 10 bases from J; bases unmatched to any gene: 5. There are 12 residues in the CDR3. From germline, CDR1 is SGHKS and CDR2 YYEKEE (reference sequence). The CDR3 spells CASSGGLAAQYF. In DNA, the CDR3 is TGTGCCAGCAGCGGTGGACTAGCTGCGCAGTATTTT.